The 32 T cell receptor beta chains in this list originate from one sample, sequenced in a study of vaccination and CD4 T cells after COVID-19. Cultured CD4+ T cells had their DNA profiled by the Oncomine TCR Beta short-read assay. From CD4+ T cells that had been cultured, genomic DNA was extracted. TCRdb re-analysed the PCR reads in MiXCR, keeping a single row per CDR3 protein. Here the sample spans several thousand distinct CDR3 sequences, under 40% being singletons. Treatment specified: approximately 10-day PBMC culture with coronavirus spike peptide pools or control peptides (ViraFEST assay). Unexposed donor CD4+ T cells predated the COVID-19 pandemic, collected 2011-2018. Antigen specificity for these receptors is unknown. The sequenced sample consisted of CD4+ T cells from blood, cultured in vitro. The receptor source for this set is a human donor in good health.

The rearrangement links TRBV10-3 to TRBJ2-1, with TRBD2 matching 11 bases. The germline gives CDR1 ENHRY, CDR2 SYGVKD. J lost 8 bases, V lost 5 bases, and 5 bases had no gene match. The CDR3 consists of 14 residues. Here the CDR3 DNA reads TGTGCCATCAGTACTAGCGGGAGTGACGATGAGCAGTTCTTC. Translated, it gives CAISTSGSDDEQFF.

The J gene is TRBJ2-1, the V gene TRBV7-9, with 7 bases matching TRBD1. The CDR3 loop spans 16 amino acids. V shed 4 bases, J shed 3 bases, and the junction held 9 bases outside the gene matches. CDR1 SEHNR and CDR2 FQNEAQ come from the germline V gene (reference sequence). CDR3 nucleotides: TGTGCCAGCAGCTACCTCACAGGGGAAGGCTACAATGAGCAGTTCTTC. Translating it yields CASSYLTGEGYNEQFF.

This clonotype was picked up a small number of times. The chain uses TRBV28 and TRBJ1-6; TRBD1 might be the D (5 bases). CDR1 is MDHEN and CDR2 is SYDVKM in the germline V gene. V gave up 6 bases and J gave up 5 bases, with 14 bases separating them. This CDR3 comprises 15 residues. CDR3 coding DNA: TGTGCCAGCAGGATCGAGGGGTTAAATAATTCACCCCTCCACTTT. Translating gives CASRIEGLNNSPLHF.

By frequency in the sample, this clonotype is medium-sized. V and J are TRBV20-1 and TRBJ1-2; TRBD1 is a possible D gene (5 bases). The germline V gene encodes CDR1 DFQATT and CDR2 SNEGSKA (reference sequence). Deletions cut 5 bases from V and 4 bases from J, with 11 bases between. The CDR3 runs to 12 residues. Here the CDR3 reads CSAPDSTYGYTF. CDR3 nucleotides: TGCAGTGCTCCAGACAGCACCTATGGCTACACCTTC.

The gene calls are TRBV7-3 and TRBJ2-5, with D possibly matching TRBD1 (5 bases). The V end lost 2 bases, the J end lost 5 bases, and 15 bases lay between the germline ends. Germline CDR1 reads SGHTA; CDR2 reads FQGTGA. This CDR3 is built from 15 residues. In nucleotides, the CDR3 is TGTGCCAGCAGCTTAGGGCCAGGGAATCGGGAGACCCAGTACTTC. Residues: CASSLGPGNRETQYF.

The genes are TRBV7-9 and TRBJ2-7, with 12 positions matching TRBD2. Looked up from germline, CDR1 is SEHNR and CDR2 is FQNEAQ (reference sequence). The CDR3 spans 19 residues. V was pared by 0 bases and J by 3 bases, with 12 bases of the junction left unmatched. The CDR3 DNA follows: TGTGCCAGCAGCTTAGCCGGGACTAGCGGGCAGGGGGGGAGCTACGAGCAGTACTTC. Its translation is CASSLAGTSGQGGSYEQYF.

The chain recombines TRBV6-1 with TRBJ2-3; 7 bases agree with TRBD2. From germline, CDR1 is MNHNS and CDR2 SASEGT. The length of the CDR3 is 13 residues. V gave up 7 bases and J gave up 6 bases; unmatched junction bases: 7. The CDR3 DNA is TGTGCCAGCATGGCGGGAGTTTGGGATACGCAGTATTTT. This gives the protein CASMAGVWDTQYF.

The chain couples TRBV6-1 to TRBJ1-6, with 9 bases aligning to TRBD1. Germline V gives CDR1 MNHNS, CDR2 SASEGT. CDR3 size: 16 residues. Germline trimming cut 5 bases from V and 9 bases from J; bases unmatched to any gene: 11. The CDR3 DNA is TGTGCCAGCAGTCTCGGGAGGACAGGGGCACTTTCACCCCTCCACTTT. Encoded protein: CASSLGRTGALSPLHF.

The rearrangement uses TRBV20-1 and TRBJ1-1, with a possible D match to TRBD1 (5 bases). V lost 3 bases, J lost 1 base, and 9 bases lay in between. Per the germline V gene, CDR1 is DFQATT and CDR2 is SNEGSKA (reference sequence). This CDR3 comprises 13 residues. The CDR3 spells CSASHDRNTEAFF. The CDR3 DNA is TGCAGTGCTAGCCATGACAGGAACACTGAAGCTTTCTTT.

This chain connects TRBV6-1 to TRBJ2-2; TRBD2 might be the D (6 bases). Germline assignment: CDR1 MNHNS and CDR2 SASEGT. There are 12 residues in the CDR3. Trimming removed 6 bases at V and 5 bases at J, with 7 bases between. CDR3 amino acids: CASREGTGELFF. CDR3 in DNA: TGTGCCAGCAGGGAGGGAACCGGGGAGCTGTTTTTT.

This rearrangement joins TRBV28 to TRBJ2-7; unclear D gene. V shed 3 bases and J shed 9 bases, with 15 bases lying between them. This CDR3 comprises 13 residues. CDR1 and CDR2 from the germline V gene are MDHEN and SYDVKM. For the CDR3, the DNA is TGTGCCAGCAGTTTTAGGACCCGCTATGGGCAGTACTTC. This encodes CASSFRTRYGQYF.

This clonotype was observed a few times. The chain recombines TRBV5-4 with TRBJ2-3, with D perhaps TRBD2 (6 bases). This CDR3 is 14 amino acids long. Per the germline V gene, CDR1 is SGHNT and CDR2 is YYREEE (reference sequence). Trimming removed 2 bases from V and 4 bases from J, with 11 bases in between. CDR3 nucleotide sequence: TGTGCCAGCAGCTTTCCGGGAGAACCAGATACGCAGTATTTT. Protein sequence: CASSFPGEPDTQYF.

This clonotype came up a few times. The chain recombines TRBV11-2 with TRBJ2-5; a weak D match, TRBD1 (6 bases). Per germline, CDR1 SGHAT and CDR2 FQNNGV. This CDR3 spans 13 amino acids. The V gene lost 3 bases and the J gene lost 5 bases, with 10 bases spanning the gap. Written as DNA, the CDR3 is TGTGCCAGCAGCTTCCACAGGGTGGAGACCCAGTACTTC. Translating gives CASSFHRVETQYF.

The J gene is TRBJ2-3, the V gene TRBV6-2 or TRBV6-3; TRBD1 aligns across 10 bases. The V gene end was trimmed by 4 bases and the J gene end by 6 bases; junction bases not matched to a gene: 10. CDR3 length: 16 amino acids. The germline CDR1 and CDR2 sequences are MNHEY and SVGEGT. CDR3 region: CASSWGPGQGKDTQYF. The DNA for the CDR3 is TGTGCCAGCAGTTGGGGACCGGGACAGGGGAAGGATACGCAGTATTTT.

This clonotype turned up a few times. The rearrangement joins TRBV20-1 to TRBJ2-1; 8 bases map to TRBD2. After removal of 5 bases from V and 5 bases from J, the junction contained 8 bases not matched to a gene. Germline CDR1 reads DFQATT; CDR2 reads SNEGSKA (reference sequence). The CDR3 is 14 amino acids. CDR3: CSAERENRDNEQFF. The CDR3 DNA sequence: TGCAGTGCTGAGCGGGAGAATCGGGACAATGAGCAGTTCTTC.

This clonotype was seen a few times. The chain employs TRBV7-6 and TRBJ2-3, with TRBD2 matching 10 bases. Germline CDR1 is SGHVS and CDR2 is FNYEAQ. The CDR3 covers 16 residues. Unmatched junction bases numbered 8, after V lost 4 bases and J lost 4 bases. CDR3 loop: CASSSPLAGVADTQYF. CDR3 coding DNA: TGTGCCAGCAGCTCTCCGCTAGCGGGAGTAGCAGATACGCAGTATTTT.

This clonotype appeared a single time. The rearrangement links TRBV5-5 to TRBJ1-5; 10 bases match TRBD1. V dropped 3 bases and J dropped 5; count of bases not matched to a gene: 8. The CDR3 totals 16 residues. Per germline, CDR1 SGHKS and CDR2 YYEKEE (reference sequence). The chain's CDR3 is CASSSGQGPLDQPQHF. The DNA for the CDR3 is TGTGCCAGCAGCTCGGGACAGGGGCCATTAGATCAGCCCCAGCATTTT.

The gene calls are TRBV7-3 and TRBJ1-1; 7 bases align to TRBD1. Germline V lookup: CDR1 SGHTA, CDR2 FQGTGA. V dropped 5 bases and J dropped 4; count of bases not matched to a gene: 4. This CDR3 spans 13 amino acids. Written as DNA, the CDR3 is TGTGCCAGCAGCGTAGGGACAGCCACTGAAGCTTTCTTT. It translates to CASSVGTATEAFF.

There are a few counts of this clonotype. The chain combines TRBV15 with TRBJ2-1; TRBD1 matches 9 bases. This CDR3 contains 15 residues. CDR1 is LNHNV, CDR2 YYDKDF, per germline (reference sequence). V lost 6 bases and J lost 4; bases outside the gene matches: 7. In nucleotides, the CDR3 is TGTGCCACCAGGGCCGACAGGGGGGGATACAATGAGCAGTTCTTC. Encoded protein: CATRADRGGYNEQFF.

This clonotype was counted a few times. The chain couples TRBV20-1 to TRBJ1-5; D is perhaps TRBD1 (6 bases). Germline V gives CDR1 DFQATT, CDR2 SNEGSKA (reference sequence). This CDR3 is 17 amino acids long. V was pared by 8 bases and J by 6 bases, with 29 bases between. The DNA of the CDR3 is TGCAGTACGATCCGACAGGCGTCTAGGACGGGTGGTCAGCCCCAGCATTTT. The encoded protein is CSTIRQASRTGGQPQHF.

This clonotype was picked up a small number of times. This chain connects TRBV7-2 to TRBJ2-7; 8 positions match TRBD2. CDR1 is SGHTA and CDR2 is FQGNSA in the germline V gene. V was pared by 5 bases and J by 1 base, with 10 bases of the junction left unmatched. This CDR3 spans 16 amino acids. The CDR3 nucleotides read TGTGCCAGCAGCCCAGAGACTAGCGCTCCTTCCTACGAGCAGTACTTC. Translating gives CASSPETSAPSYEQYF.

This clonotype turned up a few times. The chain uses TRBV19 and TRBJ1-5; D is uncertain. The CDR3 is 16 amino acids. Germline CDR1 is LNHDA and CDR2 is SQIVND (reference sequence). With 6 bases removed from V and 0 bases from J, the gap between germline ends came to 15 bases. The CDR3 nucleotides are TGTGCCAGTAGCCAGGACGGCCTTTATAGCAATCAGCCCCAGCATTTT. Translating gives CASSQDGLYSNQPQHF.

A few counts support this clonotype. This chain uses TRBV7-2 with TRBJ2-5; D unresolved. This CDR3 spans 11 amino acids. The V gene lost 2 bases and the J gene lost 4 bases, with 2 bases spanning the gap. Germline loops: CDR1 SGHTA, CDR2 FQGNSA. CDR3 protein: CASSLTETQYF. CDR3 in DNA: TGTGCCAGCAGCTTAACAGAGACCCAGTACTTC.

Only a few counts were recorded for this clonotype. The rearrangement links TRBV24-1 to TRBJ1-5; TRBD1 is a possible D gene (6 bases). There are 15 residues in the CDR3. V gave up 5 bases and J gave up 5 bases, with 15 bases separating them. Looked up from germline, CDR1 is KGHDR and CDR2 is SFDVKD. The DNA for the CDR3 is TGTGCCACCAGTGCCGGGGGACAAATCTATCAGCCCCAGCATTTT. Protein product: CATSAGGQIYQPQHF.

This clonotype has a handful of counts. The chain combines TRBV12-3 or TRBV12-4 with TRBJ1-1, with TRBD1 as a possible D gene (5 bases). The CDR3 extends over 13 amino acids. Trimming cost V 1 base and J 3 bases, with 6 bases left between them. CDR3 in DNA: TGTGCCAGCAGTTTAGACAGGTACACTGAAGCTTTCTTT. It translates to CASSLDRYTEAFF.

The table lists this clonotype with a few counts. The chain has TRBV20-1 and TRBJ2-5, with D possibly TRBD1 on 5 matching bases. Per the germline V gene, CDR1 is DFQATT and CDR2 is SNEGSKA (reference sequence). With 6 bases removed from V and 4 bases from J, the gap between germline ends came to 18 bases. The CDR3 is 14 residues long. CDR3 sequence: CSAKDGQGSETQYF. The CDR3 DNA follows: TGCAGTGCCAAAGACGGCCAGGGATCAGAGACCCAGTACTTC.

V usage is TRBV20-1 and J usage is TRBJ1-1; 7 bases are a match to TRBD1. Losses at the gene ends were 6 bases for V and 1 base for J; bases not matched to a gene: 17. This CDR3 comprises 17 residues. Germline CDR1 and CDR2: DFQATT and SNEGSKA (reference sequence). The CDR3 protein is CSARYPWTGPENTEAFF. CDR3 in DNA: TGCAGTGCAAGATACCCTTGGACAGGACCTGAGAACACTGAAGCTTTCTTT.

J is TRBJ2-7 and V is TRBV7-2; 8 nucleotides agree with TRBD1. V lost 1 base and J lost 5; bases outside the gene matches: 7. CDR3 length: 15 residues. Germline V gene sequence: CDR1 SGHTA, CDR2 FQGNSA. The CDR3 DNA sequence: TGTGCCAGCAGCTTAGATAACAGGGGGTCTGACGAGCAGTACTTC. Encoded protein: CASSLDNRGSDEQYF.

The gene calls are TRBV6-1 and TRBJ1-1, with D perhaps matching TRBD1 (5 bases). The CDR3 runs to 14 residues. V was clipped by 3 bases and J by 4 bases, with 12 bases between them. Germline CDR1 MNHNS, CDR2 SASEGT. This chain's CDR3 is CASSESGRGTEAFF. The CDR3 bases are TGTGCCAGCAGTGAGTCGGGGAGGGGCACTGAAGCTTTCTTT.

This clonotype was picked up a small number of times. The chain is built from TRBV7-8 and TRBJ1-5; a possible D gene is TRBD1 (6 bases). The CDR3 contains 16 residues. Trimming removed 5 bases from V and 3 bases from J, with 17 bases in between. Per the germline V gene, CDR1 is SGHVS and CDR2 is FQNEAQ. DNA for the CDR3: TGTGCCAGCAGCCCGCGCGTAGGACAGCCCAATCAGCCCCAGCATTTT. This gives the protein CASSPRVGQPNQPQHF. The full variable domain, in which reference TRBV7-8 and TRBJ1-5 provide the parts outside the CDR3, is GAGVSQSPRYKVAKRGQDVALRCDPISGHVSLFWYQQALGQGPEFLTYFQNEAQLDKSGLPSDRFFAERPEGSVSTLKIQRTQQEDSAVYLCASSPRVGQPNQPQHFGDGTRLSIL.

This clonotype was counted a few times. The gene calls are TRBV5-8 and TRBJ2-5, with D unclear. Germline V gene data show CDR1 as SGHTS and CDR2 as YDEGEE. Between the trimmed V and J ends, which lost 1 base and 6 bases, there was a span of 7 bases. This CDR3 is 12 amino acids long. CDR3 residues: CASSLRFKTQYF. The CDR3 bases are TGTGCCAGCAGCTTGAGGTTCAAGACCCAGTACTTC. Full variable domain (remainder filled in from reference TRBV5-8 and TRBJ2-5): EAGVTQSPTHLIKTRGQQATLRCSPISGHTSVYWYQQALGLGLQFLLWYDEGEERNRGNFPPRFSGRQFPNYSSELNVNALELEDSALYLCASSLRFKTQYFGPGTRLLVL.

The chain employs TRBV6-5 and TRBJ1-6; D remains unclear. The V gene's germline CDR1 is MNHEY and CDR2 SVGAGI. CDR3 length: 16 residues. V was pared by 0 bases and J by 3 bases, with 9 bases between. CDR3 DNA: TGTGCCAGCAGTTACTCGAGGTCGGTCTATAATTCACCCCTCCACTTT. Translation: CASSYSRSVYNSPLHF.